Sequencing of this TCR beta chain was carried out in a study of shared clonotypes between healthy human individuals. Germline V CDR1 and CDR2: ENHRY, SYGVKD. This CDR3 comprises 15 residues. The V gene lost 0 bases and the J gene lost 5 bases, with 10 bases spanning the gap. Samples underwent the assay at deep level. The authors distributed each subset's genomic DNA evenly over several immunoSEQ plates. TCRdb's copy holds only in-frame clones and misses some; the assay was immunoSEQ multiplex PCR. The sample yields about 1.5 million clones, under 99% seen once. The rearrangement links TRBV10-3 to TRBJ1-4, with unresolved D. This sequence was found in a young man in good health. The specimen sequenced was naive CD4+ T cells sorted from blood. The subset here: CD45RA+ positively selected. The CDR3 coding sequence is TGTGCCATCAGTGAGTCTCGGGCCAAGAATGAAAAACTGTTTTTT. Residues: CAISESRAKNEKLFF.